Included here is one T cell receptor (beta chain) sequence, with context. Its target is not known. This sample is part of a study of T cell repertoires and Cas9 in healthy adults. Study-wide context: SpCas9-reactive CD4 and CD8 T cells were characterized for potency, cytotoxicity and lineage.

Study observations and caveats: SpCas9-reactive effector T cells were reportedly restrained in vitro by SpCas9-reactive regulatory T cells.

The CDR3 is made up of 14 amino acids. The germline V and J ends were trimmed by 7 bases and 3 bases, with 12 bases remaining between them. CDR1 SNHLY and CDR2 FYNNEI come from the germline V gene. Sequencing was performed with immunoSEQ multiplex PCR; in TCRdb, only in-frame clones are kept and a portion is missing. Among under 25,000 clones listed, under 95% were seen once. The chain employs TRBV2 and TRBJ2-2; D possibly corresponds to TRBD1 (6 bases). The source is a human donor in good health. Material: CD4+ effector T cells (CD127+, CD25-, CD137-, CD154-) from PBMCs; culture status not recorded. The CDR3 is CASTLQGDTGELFF. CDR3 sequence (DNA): TGTGCCAGCACCCTACAGGGAGACACCGGGGAGCTGTTTTTT.